This record covers a single T cell receptor beta chain. Using immunoSEQ multiplex PCR, the repertoire was profiled, and TCRdb retains in-frame clones only, with some absent. The sample yields around 400,000 clones, 89% seen once. The sample comes from a study of blood T cell repertoires in COVID-19. This CDR3 contains 15 residues. Germline CDR1 and CDR2: MNHEY and SVGAGI. Trimming cost V 6 bases and J 0 bases, with 12 bases left between them. The clonotype comes from a woman under 40 who had recovered from COVID-19. The J gene is TRBJ1-5, the V gene TRBV6-5; D possibly corresponds to TRBD1 (6 bases). The sample consisted of PBMCs or T cells enriched from blood (not recorded which). The CDR3 coding sequence is TGTGCCAGCAGGCCACAGGGAAATAGCAATCAGCCCCAGCATTTT. Encoded protein: CASRPQGNSNQPQHF.